The 18 T cell receptor beta chains presented below share a single source sample, sequenced in a study of blood T cell repertoires in COVID-19. Repertoires were generated with immunoSEQ multiplex PCR, while TCRdb's copy carries only in-frame clones and drops some. The sample contains about 180,000 clones, around 86% of which appear only once. Sequencing was carried out using peripheral blood. The receptor source for this set is a woman in her 30s with active or convalescent COVID-19.

Only one count was recorded for this clone. This chain uses TRBV30 with TRBJ1-4; 8 positions agree with TRBD1. Germline V lookup: CDR1 GTSNPN, CDR2 SVGIG (reference sequence). With 2 bases clipped from V and 11 bases from J, the junction kept 13 bases outside the gene matches. CDR3 size: 15 residues. The CDR3 bases are TGTGCCTGGAGTAATGGACAGGGTGGGGGGTGGAAACTGTTTTTT. Translated, it gives CAWSNGQGGGWKLFF.

V is TRBV5-1 and J is TRBJ1-1; TRBD1 agrees at 8 bases. CDR3 size: 14 residues. CDR1 is SGHRS and CDR2 is YFSETQ in the germline V gene. V lost 4 bases to trimming and J lost 7 bases; unmatched junction nucleotides: 9. The CDR3, as DNA: TGCGCCAGCAGCGCAAACGACAGGGGCGATGAAGCTTTCTTT. It is translated as CASSANDRGDEAFF.

CDR3 loop: CASSEADSLEAFF. DNA of the CDR3: TGCGCCAGCAGTGAGGCGGACAGCCTTGAAGCTTTCTTT. The chain is built from TRBV10-1 and TRBJ1-1; maybe TRBD1 (6 bases). Trimming pared 2 bases from V and 7 bases from J, leaving 11 bases between. Germline-derived CDR1 and CDR2 are WNHNN and SYGVQD (reference sequence). The CDR3 has 13 residues.

In its sample, this clone was seen once. The gene calls are TRBV6-5 and TRBJ1-5; 8 bases fit TRBD1. Germline CDR1 reads MNHEY; CDR2 reads SVGAGI. The CDR3 spans 13 residues. Unmatched junction bases numbered 3, after V lost 6 bases and J lost 5 bases. CDR3 nucleotides: TGTGCCAGCAGCCCGACAGGGGATCAGCCCCAGCATTTT. Residues: CASSPTGDQPQHF.

The V gene is TRBV24-1, the J gene TRBJ1-2; 7 bases fit TRBD1. The CDR3 runs to 13 residues. Germline values: CDR1 KGHDR, CDR2 SFDVKD. J was trimmed by 8 bases and V by 4 bases; bases with no gene match: 6. CDR3 coding DNA: TGTGCCACCAGTGACATGACAGGGTCAGGCTACACCTTC. Translation gives CATSDMTGSGYTF.

The genes are TRBV5-4 and TRBJ2-6; TRBD2 agrees at 13 bases. The germline V gene has CDR1 SGHNT and CDR2 YYREEE (reference sequence). Trimming took 7 bases from V and 0 from J; bases not matched to a gene: 10. There are 19 residues in the CDR3. In DNA form, the CDR3 reads TGTGCCAGCCAAACCCCTGGACTAGCGGGGGCCTCTGGGGCCAACGTCCTGACTTTC. This sequence encodes CASQTPGLAGASGANVLTF.

This clone was counted only a few times. The V call is TRBV4-1, the J call TRBJ2-7, with D possibly matching TRBD2 (5 bases). In germline, CDR1 is MGHRA, CDR2 YSYEKL. Trimming left V 4 bases short and J 6 bases short, with 19 bases between. This CDR3 has 15 amino acids. The DNA for the CDR3 is TGCGCCAGCAGCCCAAGGACTCCTGGGGATGGCGAGCAGTACTTC. Protein: CASSPRTPGDGEQYF.

The gene calls are TRBV6-6 and TRBJ2-1; 10 bases line up with TRBD1. Trimming removed 4 bases from V and 6 bases from J; junction bases left unmatched: 3. CDR3 length: 14 amino acids. Looked up from germline, CDR1 is MNHNY and CDR2 is SVGAGI (reference sequence). The CDR3 DNA is TGTGCCAGCAGTTCCGGGACAGGGGTCAATGAGCAGTTCTTC. It specifies CASSSGTGVNEQFF.

This rearrangement joins TRBV7-8 to TRBJ1-5, with D hard to call. The V end lost 5 bases, the J end lost 2 bases, and 16 bases lay between the germline ends. CDR1 and CDR2 from the germline V gene are SGHVS and FQNEAQ. CDR3 length equals 16 residues. The CDR3 DNA reads TGTGCCAGCAGCGAAAACCAACTAATGGGCAATCAGCCCCAGCATTTT. This sequence encodes CASSENQLMGNQPQHF.

The chain links TRBV9 to TRBJ1-2; TRBD1 aligns across 11 bases. The germline V gene has CDR1 SGDLS and CDR2 YYNGEE. This CDR3 has 15 amino acids. Trimming at V came to 0 bases and at J to 4 bases, leaving 2 bases not matched to a gene. The CDR3 DNA reads as TGTGCCAGCAGCGTAGAGGACAGGGGGCCCTATGGCTACACCTTC. Protein: CASSVEDRGPYGYTF.

The chain employs TRBV9 and TRBJ2-1, with a weak D call TRBD1 (6 bases). The V end lost 4 bases, the J end lost 0 bases, and 14 bases lay between the germline ends. Germline CDR1 SGDLS, CDR2 YYNGEE. This CDR3 spans 16 amino acids. CDR3 protein: CASSRTRDTSYNEQFF. In nucleotides, the CDR3 is TGTGCCAGCAGCAGAACCCGGGACACCTCCTACAATGAGCAGTTCTTC.

The V call is TRBV24-1, the J call TRBJ2-7; TRBD2 matches at 8 bases. V shed 9 bases and J 3 bases; nucleotides not matched to a gene: 6. The CDR3 runs 13 residues. Germline values: CDR1 KGHDR, CDR2 SFDVKD. The CDR3 coding sequence is TGTGCCACCGGGGCGGGGGGTGGCTACGAGCAGTACTTC. It is translated as CATGAGGGYEQYF.

V gene TRBV27 combines with J gene TRBJ2-1; TRBD1 matches 9 bases. The CDR3 contains 16 residues. The ends lost 4 bases at V and 8 bases at J; junction bases unmatched: 12. Germline V gives CDR1 MNHEY, CDR2 SMNVEV (reference sequence). CDR3 in DNA: TGTGCCAGCAGTTCTCCCGGGACAGGGAGGCCATATGAGCAGTTCTTC. It codes for CASSSPGTGRPYEQFF.

The chain's CDR3 is CASSFETASNQPQHF. The CDR3 DNA reads as TGTGCCAGCAGTTTTGAGACAGCGTCTAATCAGCCCCAGCATTTT. The V gene is TRBV28, the J gene TRBJ1-5; weak D call: TRBD1 (5 bases). V was pared by 3 bases and J by 4 bases, with 13 bases between. This CDR3 has 15 residues. Germline CDR1 and CDR2: MDHEN and SYDVKM. Based on the CDR3 plus reference TRBV28 and TRBJ1-5, the full variable domain is DVKVTQSSRYLVKRTGEKVFLECVQDMDHENMFWYRQDPGLGLRLIYFSYDVKMKEKGDIPEGYSVSREKKERFSLILESASTNQTSMYLCASSFETASNQPQHFGDGTRLSIL.

V and J are TRBV6-5 and TRBJ1-6, with unresolved D. Germline V lookup: CDR1 MNHEY, CDR2 SVGAGI. The CDR3 is 15 residues long. Between the trimmed V and J ends, which lost 3 bases and 10 bases, there was a span of 16 bases. CDR3 sequence: CASSYSAQIRSPLHF. The DNA for the CDR3 is TGTGCCAGCAGTTATTCGGCACAGATTCGATCACCCCTCCACTTT.

This clone has only one observation. The rearrangement links TRBV29-1 to TRBJ2-3; TRBD2 matches 10 bases. CDR1 is SQVTM, CDR2 ANQGSEA, per germline. This CDR3 comprises 13 residues. V lost 1 base, J lost 9 bases, and 4 bases stayed unmatched. DNA for the CDR3: TGCAGCGTTGAAGGCCTAGCGGGGGAAACGCAGTATTTT. Its translation is CSVEGLAGETQYF.

V is TRBV11-2 and J is TRBJ2-7; 7 bases align to TRBD1. Trimming took 5 bases from V and 2 from J; bases not matched to a gene: 9. This CDR3 comprises 15 residues. Germline V gene lookup returns CDR1 SGHAT and CDR2 FQNNGV. The CDR3 here is CASSINRGSTYEQYF. The CDR3 DNA reads TGTGCCAGCAGCATAAACAGGGGTAGTACCTACGAGCAGTACTTC.

Here the CDR3 DNA reads TGCAGCGTCTCGACAGGGGCCAATGAGCAGTTCTTC. It encodes CSVSTGANEQFF. The chain has TRBV29-1 and TRBJ2-1; 8 nucleotides align to TRBD1. With V trimmed by 6 bases and J by 6 bases, 4 bases remained unmatched. This CDR3 is 12 amino acids long. Germline V CDR1 and CDR2: SQVTM, ANQGSEA.